These 8 T cell receptor beta chains originate from one sample sequenced in a study of tumor T cells in aggressive B-cell lymphoma. Assay: immunoSEQ multiplex PCR; the TCRdb copy retains only in-frame clones and omits some. The sample contains roughly 10,000 clones, roughly 85% of which appear only once. Sequenced: tumor tissue. Receptor source: an adult with diffuse large B cell lymphoma.

This clone has a single count. The junction departs from the called germline gene at one end, perhaps through a read error. The chain is built from TRBV18 and TRBJ2-1; no definite D call. The CDR3 runs to 16 residues. Germline V gene lookup returns CDR1 KGHSH and CDR2 LQKENI. CDR3 amino acids: CASTPPRLFSYNEQFF. CDR3 bases: TGTGCCAGCACACCACCTAGACTTTTCTCCTACAATGAGCAGTTCTTC.

The V and J genes are TRBV5-1 and TRBJ1-3; 7 bases align to TRBD1. V lost 4 bases to trimming and J lost 3 bases; unmatched junction nucleotides: 4. The CDR3 extends over 14 amino acids. CDR1 and CDR2 from the germline V gene are SGHRS and YFSETQ. In DNA, the CDR3 is TGCGCCAGCAGCGGAGGGGGCGATGGAAACACCATATATTTT. Its protein is CASSGGGDGNTIYF.

This rearrangement joins TRBV7-9 to TRBJ1-2, with D tentatively TRBD1 (6 bases). The CDR3 consists of 16 residues. CDR1 is SEHNR and CDR2 is FQNEAQ in the germline V gene (reference sequence). V was pared by 4 bases and J by 5 bases, with 20 bases between. CDR3 amino acids: CASSSTGGSTYYGYTF. The CDR3 DNA is TGTGCCAGCAGCTCAACGGGGGGCAGCACCTATTATGGCTACACCTTC. Full variable domain (remainder filled in from reference TRBV7-9 and TRBJ1-2): DTGVSQNPRHKITKRGQNVTFRCDPISEHNRLYWYRQTLGQGPEFLTYFQNEAQLEKSRLLSDRFSAERPKGSFSTLEIQRTEQGDSAMYLCASSSTGGSTYYGYTFGSGTRLTVV.

The chain carries TRBV9 and TRBJ2-5, with 7 bases matching TRBD2. Losses at the gene ends were 4 bases for V and 2 bases for J; bases not matched to a gene: 14. Germline V gene data show CDR1 as SGDLS and CDR2 as YYNGEE. This CDR3 has 17 residues. Here the CDR3 reads CASSLGKEGTTQETQYF. DNA of the CDR3: TGTGCCAGCAGCTTAGGTAAGGAAGGGACTACTCAAGAGACCCAGTACTTC.

This rearrangement joins TRBV11-1 to TRBJ1-6, with TRBD1 as a possible D gene (6 bases). Germline-derived CDR1 and CDR2 are SGHAT and FQDESV (reference sequence). V lost 5 bases, J lost 7 bases, and 12 bases lay in between. The CDR3 has 14 amino acids. CDR3: CASSPAGANSPLHF. The CDR3 nucleotides read TGTGCCAGCAGCCCAGCGGGGGCAAATTCACCCCTCCACTTT.

The rearrangement joins TRBV5-6 to TRBJ2-3; 11 positions agree with TRBD2. V gave up 3 bases and J gave up 6 bases; unmatched junction bases: 12. Germline V gene sequence: CDR1 SGHDT, CDR2 YYEEEE. The CDR3 runs 17 residues. The CDR3 nucleotides read TGTGCCAGCAGCTGGGCTGGTAGCGGGAGGGCCGGGGATACGCAGTATTTT. Translating it yields CASSWAGSGRAGDTQYF. The whole variable domain, remainder taken from reference TRBV5-6 and TRBJ2-3, is DAGVTQSPTHLIKTRGQQVTLRCSPKSGHDTVSWYQQALGQGPQFIFQYYEEEERQRGNFPDRFSGHQFPNYSSELNVNALLLGDSALYLCASSWAGSGRAGDTQYFGPGTRLTVL.

This clone was seen a single time. The J gene is TRBJ2-1, the V gene TRBV10-3; 11 positions agree with TRBD2. The V gene end was trimmed by 6 bases and the J gene end by 5 bases; junction bases not matched to a gene: 3. The V gene's germline CDR1 is ENHRY and CDR2 SYGVKD. This CDR3 has 14 amino acids. Written as DNA, the CDR3 is TGTGCCATCAGGGGGACTAGCGGCGACAATGAGCAGTTCTTC. This translates into CAIRGTSGDNEQFF.

The V call is TRBV9, the J call TRBJ1-2; no definite D call. The CDR3 has 15 residues. V was clipped by 0 bases and J by 0 bases, with 9 bases between them. Germline CDR1 SGDLS, CDR2 YYNGEE. The CDR3 DNA is TGTGCCAGCAGCGTAGACGAGGGATCTAACTATGGCTACACCTTC. Its translation: CASSVDEGSNYGYTF.